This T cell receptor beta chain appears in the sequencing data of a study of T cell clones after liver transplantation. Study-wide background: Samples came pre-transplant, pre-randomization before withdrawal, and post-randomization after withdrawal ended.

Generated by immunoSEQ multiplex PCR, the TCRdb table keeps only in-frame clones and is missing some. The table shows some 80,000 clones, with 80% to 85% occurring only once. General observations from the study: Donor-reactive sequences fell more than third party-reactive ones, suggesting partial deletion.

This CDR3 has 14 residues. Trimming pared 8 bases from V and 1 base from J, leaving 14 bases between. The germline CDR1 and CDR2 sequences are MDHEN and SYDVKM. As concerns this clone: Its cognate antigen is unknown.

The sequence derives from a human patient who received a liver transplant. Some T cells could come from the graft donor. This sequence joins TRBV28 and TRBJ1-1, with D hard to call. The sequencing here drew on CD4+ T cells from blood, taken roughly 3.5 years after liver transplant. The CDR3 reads CASVPQLGNTEAFF. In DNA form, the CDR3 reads TGTGCCAGCGTCCCACAGTTAGGGAACACTGAAGCTTTCTTT.